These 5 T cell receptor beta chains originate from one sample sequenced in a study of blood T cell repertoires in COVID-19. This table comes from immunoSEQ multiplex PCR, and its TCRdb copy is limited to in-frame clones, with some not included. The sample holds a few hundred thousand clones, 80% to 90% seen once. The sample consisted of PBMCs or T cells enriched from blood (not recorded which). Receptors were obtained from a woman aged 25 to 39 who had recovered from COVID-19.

The CDR3 region has the DNA TGTGCCTCCGGAGAGACCCAGTACTTC. Translated: CASGETQYF. The rearrangement joins TRBV5-8 to TRBJ2-5, with D hard to call. In germline, CDR1 is SGHTS, CDR2 YDEGEE. This CDR3 is built from 9 residues. Trimming shortened V by 10 bases and J by 4 bases, and 5 bases separated the two germline ends.

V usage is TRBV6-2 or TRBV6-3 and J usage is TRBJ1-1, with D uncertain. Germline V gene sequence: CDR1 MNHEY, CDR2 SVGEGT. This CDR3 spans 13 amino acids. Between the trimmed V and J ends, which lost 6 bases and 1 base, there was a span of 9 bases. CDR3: CASSLRRNTEAFF. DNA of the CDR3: TGTGCCAGCAGCCTGAGGAGGAACACTGAAGCTTTCTTT.

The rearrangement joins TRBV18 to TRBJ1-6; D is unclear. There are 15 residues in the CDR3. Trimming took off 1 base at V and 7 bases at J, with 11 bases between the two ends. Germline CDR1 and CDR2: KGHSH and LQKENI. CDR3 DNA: TGTGCCAGCTCACCACAAGGCTACGGGAATTCACCCCTCCACTTT. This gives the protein CASSPQGYGNSPLHF. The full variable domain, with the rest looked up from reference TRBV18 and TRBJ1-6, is NAGVMQNPRHLVRRRGQEARLRCSPMKGHSHVYWYRQLPEEGLKFMVYLQKENIIDESGMPKERFSAEFPKEGPSILRIQQVVRGDSAAYFCASSPQGYGNSPLHFGNGTRLTVT.

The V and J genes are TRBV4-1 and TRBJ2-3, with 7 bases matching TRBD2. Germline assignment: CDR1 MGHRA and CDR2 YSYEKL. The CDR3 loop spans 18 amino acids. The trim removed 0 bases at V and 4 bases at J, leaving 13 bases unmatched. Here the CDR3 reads CASSQEGFRGSTPDTQYF. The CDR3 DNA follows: TGCGCCAGCAGCCAAGAGGGATTTCGCGGGAGCACCCCAGATACGCAGTATTTT.

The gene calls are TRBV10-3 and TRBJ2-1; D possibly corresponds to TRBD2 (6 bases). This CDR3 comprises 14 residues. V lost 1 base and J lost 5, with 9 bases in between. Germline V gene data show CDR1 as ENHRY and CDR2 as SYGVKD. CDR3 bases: TGTGCCATCAGTGAGTGGACGGGAGACAATGAGCAGTTCTTC. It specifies CAISEWTGDNEQFF.